Below, 20 T cell receptor beta chains from the same sample are listed, as sequenced in a study of blood T cell repertoires in COVID-19. The protocol was immunoSEQ multiplex PCR, while the TCRdb copy is restricted to in-frame clones and leaves out a portion. The data show about 100,000 clones, about 90% seen once. Sequencing was done on a sample of peripheral blood. Receptor source: a man aged 25 to 40 in a cohort sampled during active COVID-19.

The chain links TRBV5-6 to TRBJ1-1; tentatively, D is TRBD1 (5 bases). Deletions cut 2 bases from V and 3 bases from J, with 11 bases between. CDR3 length: 14 residues. Germline assignment: CDR1 SGHDT and CDR2 YYEEEE. This chain's CDR3 is CASSFGSGDTEAFF. CDR3 sequence (DNA): TGTGCCAGCAGCTTCGGATCGGGGGACACTGAAGCTTTCTTT.

The chain has TRBV19 and TRBJ1-2; D is undetermined. This CDR3 region has 17 residues. Looked up from germline, CDR1 is LNHDA and CDR2 is SQIVND (reference sequence). V was pared by 5 bases and J by 5 bases, with 24 bases between. CDR3 residues: CASSPYTPNFRWYGYTF. The CDR3 DNA reads TGTGCCAGTAGTCCATATACCCCTAATTTCAGGTGGTATGGCTACACCTTC.

The chain has TRBV28 and TRBJ2-7, with a weak D call TRBD2 (5 bases). The germline V and J ends were trimmed by 7 bases and 7 bases, with 14 bases remaining between them. The CDR3 spans 12 residues. CDR1 and CDR2 (germline): MDHEN, SYDVKM. The CDR3 loop reads CASNRAGREQYF. The CDR3 bases are TGTGCCAGCAACCGGGCGGGTCGGGAGCAGTACTTC.

The rearrangement links TRBV3-1 (or the pseudogene TRBV3-2) to TRBJ2-7, with 7 bases that match TRBD1. The CDR3 is made up of 16 amino acids. Losses at the gene ends were 5 bases for V and 3 bases for J; bases not matched to a gene: 13. CDR1 is LGHDT and CDR2 is YNNKEL in the germline V gene (reference sequence). The CDR3 DNA reads as TGTGCCAGCAGCACCCTCGAGGGACAGCTAAGCTACGAGCAGTACTTC. Translation gives CASSTLEGQLSYEQYF.

The chain employs TRBV29-1 and TRBJ2-5; D is uncertain. This CDR3 contains 13 residues. Trimming removed 4 bases from V and 0 bases from J, with 9 bases in between. Germline V CDR1 and CDR2: SQVTM, ANQGSEA. CDR3 sequence reads: CSVATSYQETQYF. The CDR3 coding sequence is TGCAGCGTTGCAACTTCCTACCAAGAGACCCAGTACTTC.

The J gene is TRBJ2-2, the V gene TRBV7-2; the match to TRBD2 covers 8 bases. The trim removed 5 bases at V and 0 bases at J, leaving 2 bases unmatched. CDR3 length: 15 residues. The germline V gene encodes CDR1 SGHTA and CDR2 FQGNSA. CDR3 sequence (DNA): TGTGCCAGCAGCCGCGGGGGGACGAACACCGGGGAGCTGTTTTTT. Amino acids: CASSRGGTNTGELFF.

V usage is TRBV10-3 and J usage is TRBJ1-5; TRBD1 agrees at 8 bases. CDR1 and CDR2 from the germline V gene are ENHRY and SYGVKD. This CDR3 is 15 amino acids long. The V and J ends lost 2 bases and 3 bases, in that order; junction bases with no gene match: 3. The CDR3 region is CAISEAGGLNQPQHF. CDR3 coding DNA: TGTGCCATCAGTGAGGCAGGGGGCCTCAATCAGCCCCAGCATTTT.

This chain links TRBV6-5 with TRBJ1-1; 8 bases are shared with TRBD1. V shed 6 bases and J 0 bases; nucleotides not matched to a gene: 6. This CDR3 spans 15 amino acids. CDR1 and CDR2 from the germline V gene are MNHEY and SVGAGI. CDR3 amino acids: CASRDPGQVNTEAFF. The CDR3 nucleotides are TGTGCCAGCAGGGACCCGGGACAGGTGAACACTGAAGCTTTCTTT.

CDR3 amino acids: CASSLVPRGNEQFF. For the CDR3, the DNA is TGTGCCAGCAGCTTAGTTCCTAGGGGCAATGAGCAGTTCTTC. This sequence joins TRBV7-2 and TRBJ2-1; D possibly corresponds to TRBD1 (5 bases). The CDR3 consists of 14 residues. Trimming took off 1 base at V and 6 bases at J, with 10 bases between the two ends. Germline V CDR1 and CDR2: SGHTA, FQGNSA.

The chain uses TRBV2 and TRBJ2-1; 8 nucleotides line up with TRBD2. Germline V CDR1 and CDR2: SNHLY, FYNNEI. V shed 4 bases and J 15 bases; nucleotides not matched to a gene: 11. The CDR3 is made up of 13 amino acids. The CDR3 sequence is CASSGGSGVFGFF. The CDR3, as DNA: TGTGCCAGCAGTGGGGGTAGCGGGGTTTTTGGGTTCTTC.

This chain links TRBV3-1 (or the pseudogene TRBV3-2) with TRBJ2-5, with TRBD2 matching 16 bases. The CDR3 has 16 amino acids. V lost 4 bases to trimming and J lost 6 bases; unmatched junction nucleotides: 5. CDR1 and CDR2 (germline): LGHDT, YNNKEL (reference sequence). The CDR3 loop reads CASSPGLAGGPQTQYF. DNA of the CDR3: TGTGCCAGCAGCCCGGGACTAGCGGGGGGGCCGCAGACCCAGTACTTC.

The V call is TRBV7-3, the J call TRBJ2-5; 8 bases are shared with TRBD1. With V trimmed by 8 bases and J by 2 bases, 10 bases remained unmatched. This CDR3 is 15 amino acids long. Per the germline V gene, CDR1 is SGHTA and CDR2 is FQGTGA. The CDR3 DNA sequence: TGTGCCAGCTCTGGGATGGGGACAGGACAAGAGACCCAGTACTTC. Amino acid sequence: CASSGMGTGQETQYF. Variable domain in full (rest from reference TRBV7-3 and TRBJ2-5): GAGVSQTPSNKVTEKGKYVELRCDPISGHTALYWYRQSLGQGPEFLIYFQGTGAADDSGLPNDRFFAVRPEGSVSTLKIQRTERGDSAVYLCASSGMGTGQETQYFGPGTRLLVL.

With regard to this clone: Distinct nucleotide sequences in the sample also encode this CDR3. The V call is TRBV19, the J call TRBJ1-2; a possible D gene is TRBD1 (6 bases). The ends were cut back, 4 bases at V and 2 bases at J, with 8 bases in the middle. Germline CDR1 reads LNHDA; CDR2 reads SQIVND (reference sequence). The CDR3 contains 13 residues. In DNA, the CDR3 is TGTGCCAGTAGTAGGGACACCAACTATGGCTACACCTTC. Protein sequence: CASSRDTNYGYTF.

This clone was found once. V gene TRBV7-3 combines with J gene TRBJ2-1; D is perhaps TRBD2 (7 bases). Deletions cut 4 bases from V and 0 bases from J, with 13 bases between. CDR1 and CDR2 from the germline V gene are SGHTA and FQGTGA. This CDR3 is built from 16 residues. CDR3 nucleotide sequence: TGTGCCAGCAGCTCCCTAGGGGGGGCCTCCTACAATGAGCAGTTCTTC. Encoded protein: CASSSLGGASYNEQFF. Full variable domain (outside the CDR3, taken from reference TRBV7-3 and TRBJ2-1): GAGVSQTPSNKVTEKGKYVELRCDPISGHTALYWYRQSLGQGPEFLIYFQGTGAADDSGLPNDRFFAVRPEGSVSTLKIQRTERGDSAVYLCASSSLGGASYNEQFFGPGTRLTVL.

The chain carries TRBV5-6 and TRBJ2-7, with TRBD1 matching 10 bases. Germline V gene sequence: CDR1 SGHDT, CDR2 YYEEEE. The V segment lost 3 bases and the J segment 5 bases; nucleotides outside the gene matches: 11. The CDR3 covers 16 residues. The DNA of the CDR3 is TGTGCCAGCAGCTCCCCGGGGGGACAGGGGATTCACGAGCAGTACTTC. The encoded protein is CASSSPGGQGIHEQYF.

The rearrangement uses TRBV9 and TRBJ1-6, with 11 bases matching TRBD1. V lost 0 bases to trimming and J lost 7 bases; unmatched junction nucleotides: 0. CDR1 and CDR2 from the germline V gene are SGDLS and YYNGEE. The CDR3 is 15 residues long. The DNA of the CDR3 is TGTGCCAGCAGCGTAGGGGACAGGGGGAATTCACCCCTCCACTTT. The encoded protein is CASSVGDRGNSPLHF.

This clone appeared once. As DNA, the CDR3 is TGTGCCAGCAGCAAAGGTTGGGTCGGCGGGGCTAACACCGGGGAGCTGTTTTTT. As protein: CASSKGWVGGANTGELFF. The V gene is TRBV21-1, the J gene TRBJ2-2; the table's D call, TRBD2, was not checked against the DNA. TRBV21-1 corresponds to a pseudogene. The CDR3 length is 18 residues.

This clone came up once. The V and J genes are TRBV6-2 or TRBV6-3 and TRBJ2-5; D gene ambiguous. The CDR3 spans 12 residues. The germline V and J ends were trimmed by 4 bases and 5 bases, with 8 bases remaining between them. Germline values: CDR1 MNHEY, CDR2 SVGEGT. This CDR3 reads CASSSESETQYF. CDR3 DNA: TGTGCCAGCAGTTCCGAGTCGGAGACCCAGTACTTC.

This clone appeared once. V gene TRBV9 combines with J gene TRBJ2-2; a weak D match, TRBD2 (6 bases). The CDR3 consists of 14 residues. The V end was cut by 2 bases, the J end by 1 base, with 6 bases between. The germline V gene has CDR1 SGDLS and CDR2 YYNGEE. The CDR3 nucleotides read TGTGCCAGCAGCGTGGAGGGGAACACCGGGGAGCTGTTTTTT. Residues: CASSVEGNTGELFF.

J is TRBJ2-1 and V is TRBV5-4; no definite D call. The V end lost 6 bases, the J end lost 0 bases, and 13 bases lay between the germline ends. This CDR3 has 15 amino acids. Per germline, CDR1 SGHNT and CDR2 YYREEE (reference sequence). Here the CDR3 reads CASTVGASSYNEQFF. CDR3 bases: TGTGCCAGCACTGTCGGAGCGAGCTCCTACAATGAGCAGTTCTTC.